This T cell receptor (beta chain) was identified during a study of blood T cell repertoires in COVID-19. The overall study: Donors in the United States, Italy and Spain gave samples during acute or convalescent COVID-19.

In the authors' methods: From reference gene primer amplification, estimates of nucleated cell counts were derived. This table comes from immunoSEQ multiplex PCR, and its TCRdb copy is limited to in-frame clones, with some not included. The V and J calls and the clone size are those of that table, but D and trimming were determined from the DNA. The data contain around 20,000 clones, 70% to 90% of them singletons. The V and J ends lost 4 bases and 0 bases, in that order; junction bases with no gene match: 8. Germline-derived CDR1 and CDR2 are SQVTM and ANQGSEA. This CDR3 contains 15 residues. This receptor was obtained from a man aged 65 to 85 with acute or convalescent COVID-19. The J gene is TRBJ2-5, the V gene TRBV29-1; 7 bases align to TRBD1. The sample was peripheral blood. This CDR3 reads CSVGVDRVYQETQYF. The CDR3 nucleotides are TGCAGCGTTGGTGTTGACAGGGTGTACCAAGAGACCCAGTACTTC.